This record looks at one T cell receptor beta chain sequence and its context. Its antigen is not yet known. There are no base qualities to consult, and no much larger clone falls within one base. TCRbeta CDR3 regions were amplified from genomic DNA using the immunoSEQ Assay, a bias-controlled multiplex PCR. Under the source paper's analysis protocol: Nucleated cell counts per sample were estimated from amplification of reference gene primers within the assay. To quantify the absolute abundance of each unique TCRbeta CDR3 rearrangement, sequence reads were collapsed and filtered. For each sample, productive Simpson clonality was calculated as the square root of Simpson's diversity index over productive rearrangements. The table comes from immuneACCESS by way of TCRdb, which keeps in-frame sequences with V and J called. Part of the clones is missing from these tables; in studies checked, under half for an unresolved V gene and the rest for unknown reasons. The D gene and trimming were derived from the DNA, and the V and J assignments and clone size from that table. The sample table contains roughly 87,000 clones; only one count was recorded for approximately 85% of them. The ten most abundant clones make up around 3.3% of the sample.

This entry is derived from a study of blood T cell repertoires in COVID-19 (dated by TCRdb to 2018 to 2020). Looking at the study overall: The collaborator samples originated in the United States, Italy and Spain and spanned the acute and convalescent phases of COVID-19. Nearly every sample came with metadata listing a de-identified subject ID, COVID-19 status, age in years and sex. A freely available public database, intended as a resource for researchers studying the immune response to SARS-CoV-2, is where the repertoires were released. The samples were drawn from the first 160 participants of the ongoing ImmuneRACE study and from 1,254 subjects provided by 6 global collaborators. The prospective study material was composed of cDNA or gDNA derived from T cells, B-cell-depleted T cells, or PBMCs. Deeply sampled blood TCRbeta repertoires from subjects exposed to, actively infected with, or recovered from COVID-19 were included in the dataset. HLA class I and class II types, where available, came from metadata supplied by the sample provider rather than from assay-based typing. The paper as a whole reports these results and caveats: Clinical and demographic metadata were provided uncurated, with the amount varying by source and participant.

A distance of 12 bases separates the germline ends of V and J, which lose 4 bases and 6 bases respectively. CDR3 length: 13 amino acids, cysteine to phenylalanine. CDR3 DNA is the only sequence kept; it has 39 bases, read in frame from the first base. The germline V gene supplies CDR1 MGHDK and CDR2 SYGVNS. One collaborating source in Seattle enrolled patients during active infection and followed them longitudinally through the course of disease. Whole blood was collected in K2EDTA tubes by collaborating institutions according to the institutions' own protocols. Collaborator samples were shipped for TCRbeta analysis as frozen whole blood, isolated PBMCs, or DNA extracted from either sample type.

The specimen was peripheral blood. The rearranged segments are TRBV25-1 and TRBJ1-1, with an unclear D gene assignment. The source is a woman over 75 with COVID-19, enrolled during active disease. The DNA sequence is given as TGTGCCAGCAGTGTGCGAGGTCCTTCTGAAGCTTTCTTT. Translation gives CASSVRGPSEAFF. Supplemented by the reference TRBV25-1 and TRBJ1-1 proteins around the CDR3, the complete variable domain is EADIYQTPRYLVIGTGKKITLECSQTMGHDKMYWYQQDPGMELHLIHYSYGVNSTEKGDLSSESTVSRIRTEHFPLTLESARPSHTSQYLCASSVRGPSEAFFGQGTRLTVV.